Described below is a single T cell receptor beta chain sequence and its context. Its antigen is not known. A read error may explain this, as a much larger clone is one base away. This sample is drawn from a study of post-analysis software for immune sequencing data. Study at large: The courses of disease that were included comprised relapsing-remitting, secondary progressive and progressive-relapsing multiple sclerosis.

Prepared libraries of TCR beta cDNA carried unique molecular identifiers. It was from approximately 0.91 to 9.4 million T cells that about half a million cDNA molecules came. One entry per CDR3 protein, called by TCRdb with MiXCR from the PCR reads. Of under 200,000 distinct CDR3 sequences in the sample, 29% are singletons; the top ten hold roughly 3.4%. The CDR3 is 13 amino acids. V shed 8 bases and J shed 8 bases, with 16 bases lying between them. Germline loops: CDR1 MDHEN, CDR2 SYDVKM. Whole-study results and caveats: About five TRBV segments were more frequent in patients than controls; TRBV5-6, TRBV5-1 and TRBV20-1 belonged to this group. When the samples were clustered directly with F measure, those that had been prepared in the same batch showed strong co-clustering. When compared against controls, multiple sclerosis patients showed significantly lower normalized Chao1 diversity.

The source of this sequence is a girl aged 2-17 years with multiple sclerosis. Sequencing was carried out using blood. J is TRBJ2-1 and V is TRBV28; no clear D gene. DNA for the CDR3: TGTGCCAGCGGCGCAGTGGAAGGCTATGAGCAGTTCTTC. It encodes CASGAVEGYEQFF.